The source of this T cell receptor beta chain is a study of shared T cell receptors in the human thymus. Sequenced by immunoSEQ multiplex PCR; TCRdb stores in-frame clones only, minus some. The table records 500,000 to 550,000 clones, around three quarters of them present only once. Trimming cost V 5 bases and J 3 bases; bases outside gene matches: 4. CDR1 is MNHEY and CDR2 is SVGAGI in the germline V gene. There are 14 residues in the CDR3. The same data also contributed to another study, on human thymus T cells. That work adds: Healthy Finnish infants undergoing corrective surgery for congenital heart defects were used as donors. Resections obtained during corrective heart surgery supplied the thymus tissue. What appeared biased in thymic and blood repertoires was the usage of V and J genes. Related reports documented highly overlapping thymic repertoires among unrelated individuals.

This clonotype was sampled from a boy younger than two with a congenital heart defect. The sample comprised thymocytes. This chain uses TRBV6-5 with TRBJ2-3, with 8 bases fitting TRBD1. The CDR3: CASSTGQGTDTQYF. The CDR3 nucleotides read TGTGCCAGCAGTACAGGACAGGGAACAGATACGCAGTATTTT.